This TCR beta chain was found in a study of beta chain features in type 1 diabetes (dated by TCRdb to 2017 to 2018). For the study in its entirety: No differences in mean age, gender distribution, total cell number or subset yield were found between patients and healthy donors. In the study, recently diagnosed type 1 diabetes patients and matched healthy donors were compared on the TCRB repertoires of their sorted circulating CD4+ T cell subsets. A total of approximately 99,000,000 sorted cells were examined across all samples, and RNA yield correlated strongly with the number of cells per subset. Whereas all 30 or so donors provided naive and central memory subsets, regulatory and stem cell-like memory subsets were isolated from just 8 patients and roughly eight healthy donors. Findings and caveats that apply to the study as a whole: The naive, central memory and regulatory TCRB repertoires appeared to resemble one another more closely among patients than among healthy donors. HLA sub-analyses involved small numbers of individuals, so any influence of HLA type on TCRB rearrangement remained unresolved. Fewer insertions and more nucleotide deletions at VDJ recombination sites were observed in patients with type 1 diabetes, implying thymic rearrangement abnormalities. Because cDNA was sequenced instead of genomic DNA, activated cells with high expression could be over-represented, although the groups did not differ in activation or CD3 levels. Shorter templates might have been favored by PCR, but patient and control samples were amplified and corrected together, so both groups would have been affected equally by any skew. In all four CD4+ subsets, TCRB CDR3 length was moderately but significantly shorter in type 1 diabetes patients.

From each donor, a single peripheral blood sample of 95 to 150 mL on average was drawn into heparinised tubes. A BD FACSAria II was used to sort naive, central memory, regulatory and stem cell-like memory CD4+ T cells with a panel that included CD45RO, CCR7, CD25, CD127, CD95 and CD27. All sorted populations exceeded 95% purity. Right away, PBMCs were isolated by Lymphoprep density gradient centrifugation and were stained directly, with no culture step. To minimize batch effects, samples were stained and sorted in pairs, one healthy donor with one patient per experiment. Of note for this clone: The clone's antigen remains unknown. Base qualities are missing; no much larger clone stands one base away.

The entire amount of isolated RNA was reverse transcribed using the High Capacity cDNA Reverse Transcription Kit, so the sequenced TCRB transcripts were expressed ones. Naive, central memory and regulatory T cell samples underwent deep immunoSEQ sequencing, averaging about 3.57 million total reads per sample. Sorted cells were lysed in RLT buffer and RNA was extracted with DNase-treated RNeasy Micro or Mini kits, depending on cell number. Each cell subset was processed separately to prevent cross-contamination, with patient and healthy donor samples processed together. The immunoSEQ multiplex PCR was used to amplify TCRB sequences from cDNA, yielding 87-bp fragments that span the CDR3 region. Sequencing of the amplicons was done on the Illumina HiSeq platform. From the authors' description of their analysis: Synthetic template baselines were used to correct PCR bias computationally, reads within Hamming distance 2 were collapsed together, and singletons that could not be merged were discarded. Reads were aligned against IMGT to assign V, D and J genes, CDR3 length and insertions or deletions at six rearrangement sites. Within each subset, clonotype counts were normalized to sorted cell number, and only after that were true diversity and Gini coefficients computed with the tcR R package. The overlap coefficient, calculated on TCRB nucleotide sequences, was used to quantify repertoire sharing. Here the immuneACCESS table is served through TCRdb, limited to in-frame sequences with V and J called. Missing clones are a known gap in these copies; in checked studies unresolved V genes cover under half, and the rest lacks a known reason. For V, J and clone size, that table is used; D and trimming come from the DNA. The sample table records 200,000 to 250,000 clones; around a quarter of these occur just once. Approximately 4% of the sample is in the top ten clones.

CDR1 and CDR2, per the germline V gene, are MDHEN and SYDVKM. There are 12 amino acids in the CDR3, from cysteine to phenylalanine inclusive. Left in the record is the CDR3 DNA by itself, 36 bases read in frame from the first base. Trimmed from V: 10 bases; trimmed from J: 2 bases; junction bases lacking a gene match: 4. What was sequenced was central memory CD4+ T cells from blood. In this chain, TRBV28 is recombined with TRBJ1-2; TRBD1 fits 7 bases in the junction. This clonotype originated in a man between 25 and 39 years old in good health. In nucleotide form, the sequence is TGTGCCACCCAGACAGGGAACTATGGCTACACCTTC. Its coded protein is CATQTGNYGYTF.